Sequencing of this T cell receptor (beta chain) was carried out in a study of CD8 T cells in Susac syndrome. With respect to this clonotype: As yet, its antigen is unknown.

Findings and caveats of the study: The number of individuals included in the study's TCR sequencing and HLA analysis was acknowledged as relatively small.

RNA was extracted with the RNeasy kit, and a quantity of about 0.45 to 1 ug was reverse transcribed using random hexamers. TCRdb reprocessed the immunoSEQ multiplex PCR reads via MiXCR and lists one record per CDR3 protein. The table has roughly 120,000 distinct CDR3 sequences, 85% to 95% seen once. This CDR3 region has 12 residues. CDR1 is GTSNPN and CDR2 is SVGIG in the germline V gene (reference sequence). V lost 0 bases and J lost 7, with 9 bases in between. Specimen: CD4+ T cells from PBMCs. This TCR was recovered from a human donor with multiple sclerosis. The chain recombines TRBV30 with TRBJ1-2; D unclear. CDR3: CAWSVSSFGYTF. In nucleotides, the CDR3 is TGTGCCTGGAGTGTCTCTAGCTTTGGCTACACCTTC. Together with reference TRBV30 and TRBJ1-2, the CDR3 gives the full variable domain: SQTIHQWPATLVQPVGSPLSLECTVEGTSNPNLYWYRQAAGRGLQLLFYSVGIGQISSEVPQNLSASRPQDRQFILSSKKLLLSDSGFYLCAWSVSSFGYTFGSGTRLTVV.